This T cell receptor (beta chain) was profiled in a study of blood T cells in healthy people across ages. Study-wide background: In model experiments, template switching was able to capture about one barcoded beta molecule for every two T cells that were present. The study's findings and limits: The CMV status of each donor remained undetermined, and this could have confounded shifts in expanded clonotypes.

The CDR3 has 16 residues. Germline assignment: CDR1 DFQATT and CDR2 SNEGSKA (reference sequence). Unmatched junction bases numbered 15, after V lost 4 bases and J lost 4 bases. Comments on this clonotype: The antigen is not known.

Russia was home to the donors, healthy Caucasian individuals aged 6 to 90. For the second PCR, which ran for roughly 7 to 11 cycles, a sample-barcoded 5' primer and a J-beta primer mix were used. No fewer than 2.5 million CDR3-containing paired-end reads came from each sample. TCRdb re-derived calls from the 5' RACE reads in MiXCR, one entry per CDR3 protein. The sample lists fewer than 750,000 distinct CDR3 sequences, around 50% occurring once. Sequencing was done on a sample of blood. The chain combines TRBV20-1 with TRBJ2-5; 7 bases align to TRBD2. This sequence originates from an elderly man in good health. The DNA of the CDR3 is TGCAGTGCTAAGATAGCCGCGCGGGGGTTCGGAGAGACCCAGTACTTC. Encoded protein: CSAKIAARGFGETQYF.